The clone carrying this T cell receptor beta chain was counted many times. This entry belongs to a study of T cells in Graves' hyperthyroidism and ophthalmopathy. CDR1 and CDR2 from the germline V gene are LNHDA and SQIVND (reference sequence). The CDR3 consists of 16 residues. Germline trimming cut 2 bases from V and 4 bases from J; bases unmatched to any gene: 6. The definition of stable Graves' hyperthyroidism was no ophthalmopathy progression within 18 months. The TCR beta CDR3 regions underwent amplification using RNA transcripts as the source. A set of HTBI primers served as the primers for a first-round RT-PCR of the TCR CDR3. One entry per CDR3 protein, called by TCRdb with MiXCR from the multiplex PCR reads. In the table there are roughly 570,000 distinct CDR3 sequences, 35% to 55% of which are singletons.

The sequence derives from a woman under 30 with Graves' hyperthyroidism. The gene calls are TRBV19 and TRBJ1-2; 11 nucleotides line up with TRBD1. Sequenced input: peripheral blood or thyroid tissue (not recorded which). The CDR3 coding sequence is TGTGCCAGTAGTATACCCCCCGGGACAGGGGGCTATGGCTACACCTTC. Translated: CASSIPPGTGGYGYTF.